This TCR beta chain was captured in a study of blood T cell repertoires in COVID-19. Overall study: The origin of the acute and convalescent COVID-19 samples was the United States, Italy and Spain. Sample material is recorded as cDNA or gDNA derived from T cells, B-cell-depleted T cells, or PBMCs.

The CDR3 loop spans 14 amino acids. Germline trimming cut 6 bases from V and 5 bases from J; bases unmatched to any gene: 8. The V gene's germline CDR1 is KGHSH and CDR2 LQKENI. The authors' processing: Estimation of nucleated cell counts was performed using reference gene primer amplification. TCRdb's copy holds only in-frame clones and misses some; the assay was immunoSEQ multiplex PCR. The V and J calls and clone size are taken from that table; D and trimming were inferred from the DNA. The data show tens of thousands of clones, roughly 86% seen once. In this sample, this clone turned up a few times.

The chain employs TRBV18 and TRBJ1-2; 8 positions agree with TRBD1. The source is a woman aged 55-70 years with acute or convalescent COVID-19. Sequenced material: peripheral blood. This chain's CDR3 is CASSPGQAGYGYTF. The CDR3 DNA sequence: TGTGCCAGCTCCCCGGGACAGGCGGGGTATGGCTACACCTTC.